These 10 T cell receptor beta chains were sequenced from one sample in a study of blood T cell repertoires in COVID-19. Profiling relied on immunoSEQ multiplex PCR, and the TCRdb table lists in-frame clones only, not all of them. The profile covers 90,000 to 120,000 clones, with roughly 90% appearing a single time and around 0.94% taken by the ten largest. Sample: peripheral blood. Receptors originate from a man between 60 and 75 years old with acute or convalescent COVID-19.

The gene calls are TRBV6-1 and TRBJ1-4; no definite D call. The CDR3 is 15 residues long. Germline V lookup: CDR1 MNHNS, CDR2 SASEGT. The V gene lost 6 bases and the J gene lost 6 bases, with 17 bases spanning the gap. DNA for the CDR3: TGTGCCAGCAGCCGCCTCGGGAGTTGGGATGAAAAACTGTTTTTT. Its translation is CASSRLGSWDEKLFF.

This chain links TRBV6-5 with TRBJ2-4; 7 bases line up with TRBD1. V was clipped by 6 bases and J by 1 base; unmatched bases: 3. The CDR3 consists of 14 residues. The germline V gene encodes CDR1 MNHEY and CDR2 SVGAGI. DNA for the CDR3: TGTGCCAGCAGCCAGACAGGGGCCAAAAACATTCAGTACTTC. As protein: CASSQTGAKNIQYF.

The chain combines TRBV7-6 with TRBJ2-4; 9 nucleotides line up with TRBD2. This CDR3 has 17 amino acids. Germline loops: CDR1 SGHVS, CDR2 FNYEAQ. With 1 base clipped from V and 3 bases from J, the junction kept 7 bases outside the gene matches. The CDR3 spells CASSLGALAGSKNIQYF. Written as DNA, the CDR3 is TGTGCCAGCAGCTTAGGTGCTCTAGCGGGGAGCAAAAACATTCAGTACTTC.

The chain employs TRBV3-1 (or the pseudogene TRBV3-2) and TRBJ2-1; TRBD1 matches 10 bases. CDR3 length: 16 residues. Germline CDR1 is LGHDT and CDR2 is YNNKEL (reference sequence). V trimming: 3 bases; J trimming: 2 bases; junction bases outside the gene matches: 4. This CDR3 is CASSQTGTGAYNEQFF. The DNA of the CDR3 is TGTGCCAGCAGCCAGACCGGGACAGGGGCCTACAATGAGCAGTTCTTC.

The rearrangement joins TRBV27 to TRBJ2-1; D is perhaps TRBD2 (5 bases). V lost 4 bases, J lost 5 bases, and 9 bases lay in between. The CDR3 consists of 13 residues. Looked up from germline, CDR1 is MNHEY and CDR2 is SMNVEV (reference sequence). DNA for the CDR3: TGTGCCAGCAGTTACGGGATGAACAATGAGCAGTTCTTC. Encoded protein: CASSYGMNNEQFF.

The chain employs TRBV27 and TRBJ2-1; possibly TRBD2 for D (6 bases). CDR3 length: 14 amino acids. V dropped 4 bases and J dropped 4 bases, with 11 bases sitting between them. Germline V gene sequence: CDR1 MNHEY, CDR2 SMNVEV (reference sequence). The CDR3, as DNA: TGTGCCAGCAGTTGGCGGCGGGAATACAATGAGCAGTTCTTC. It yields the protein CASSWRREYNEQFF.

This clone showed up just once. This rearrangement joins TRBV6-1 to TRBJ1-2; TRBD1 matches 12 bases. This CDR3 comprises 18 residues. Germline CDR1 is MNHNS and CDR2 is SASEGT. With 3 bases clipped from V and 1 base from J, the junction kept 9 bases outside the gene matches. Written as DNA, the CDR3 is TGTGCCAGCAGTGATAGGGACAGGGGGCTATTCATTAACTATGGCTACACCTTC. Protein sequence: CASSDRDRGLFINYGYTF.

The rearrangement joins TRBV11-2 to TRBJ2-1, with unresolved D. The CDR3 consists of 12 residues. The V end was cut by 2 bases, the J end by 15 bases, with 14 bases between. Germline loops: CDR1 SGHAT, CDR2 FQNNGV. The CDR3 DNA follows: TGTGCCAGCAGCTTATTTTCCGCGTGGGCGTTCTTC. This sequence encodes CASSLFSAWAFF.

V and J are TRBV11-2 and TRBJ2-1, with 7 bases fitting TRBD2. The V gene's germline CDR1 is SGHAT and CDR2 FQNNGV. J gave up 7 bases and V 4 bases, and 7 bases lay outside the gene matches. The CDR3 has 14 residues. The CDR3 loop is CASSSSGTWNEQFF. For the CDR3, the DNA is TGTGCCAGCAGCTCAAGCGGGACGTGGAATGAGCAGTTCTTC.

The gene calls are TRBV6-5 and TRBJ1-1; D uncertain. With 2 bases removed from V and 1 base from J, the gap between germline ends came to 5 bases. The CDR3 consists of 13 residues. Germline CDR1 reads MNHEY; CDR2 reads SVGAGI. The CDR3 is CASSYGRNTEAFF. As DNA, the CDR3 is TGTGCCAGCAGTTACGGGAGGAACACTGAAGCTTTCTTT.